These 18 T cell receptor beta chains were all obtained from the same sample, sequenced in a study of blood T cells in healthy people across ages. A second PCR, run for about 7 to 11 cycles, used a sample-barcoded 5' primer plus a J-beta primer mix. Each CDR3 protein is one row after TCRdb ran MiXCR on the 5' RACE reads. The table shows some 790,000 distinct CDR3 sequences, with around 28% occurring only once. The sequencing input was blood. The receptors stem from a woman older than 75 in good health.

This clonotype was seen only a few times. The chain uses TRBV3-1 and TRBJ1-2, with TRBD1 identical over 7 bases. Germline V gives CDR1 LGHDT, CDR2 YNNKEL (reference sequence). Unmatched junction bases numbered 9, after V lost 0 bases and J lost 5 bases. This CDR3 comprises 16 residues. The CDR3, as DNA: TGTGCCAGCAGCCAAGAATACGCAGGGGGTGGGTATGGCTACACCTTC. Translating gives CASSQEYAGGGYGYTF.

Worth noting for this clonotype: A much larger clone is a single base away; this may be a read error. V gene TRBV7-2 combines with J gene TRBJ1-2; tentative D call: TRBD1 (5 bases). The V end lost 3 bases, the J end lost 8 bases, and 34 bases lay between the germline ends. The length of the CDR3 is 20 residues. The germline V gene encodes CDR1 SGHTA and CDR2 FQGNSA. CDR3 DNA: TGTGCCAGCAGCTTTAGGAGAGGAACCAGAATTCAGGGAGATCGCGGCGGCTACACCTTC. Protein: CASSFRRGTRIQGDRGGYTF.

This clonotype was detected only a few times. The chain has TRBV21-1 and TRBJ2-5; the table assigns TRBD1, which was not confirmed against the DNA. TRBV21-1 is described as a pseudogene. The length of the CDR3 is 13 residues. The CDR3 protein is CASYTGPNATQYF. The CDR3 DNA reads TGTGCCAGTTACACAGGGCCTAATGCGACCCAGTACTTC.

There are many counts of this clonotype. The rearrangement joins TRBV6-2 or TRBV6-3 to TRBJ2-7; TRBD1 matches at 7 bases. After removal of 6 bases from V and 1 base from J, the junction contained 9 bases not matched to a gene. This CDR3 is 15 amino acids long. CDR1 and CDR2 from the germline V gene are MNHEY and SVGEGT. The CDR3 DNA reads as TGTGCCAGCAGCAAGACAGGGCGCCTTTCCTACGAGCAGTACTTC. This codes for CASSKTGRLSYEQYF.

This clonotype has a count of ten or more. V is TRBV7-2 and J is TRBJ2-3; TRBD2 aligns across 9 bases. This CDR3 comprises 19 residues. Unmatched junction bases numbered 10, after V lost 0 bases and J lost 0 bases. Germline V lookup: CDR1 SGHTA, CDR2 FQGNSA. CDR3 sequence: CASSLAFRIAGASTDTQYF. CDR3 in DNA: TGTGCCAGCAGCTTAGCCTTTAGGATAGCGGGGGCTAGCACAGATACGCAGTATTTT.

As to this clonotype: Just one base apart from a much larger clone, this may be a read error. The rearrangement links TRBV5-1 to TRBJ2-2; the D gene is possibly TRBD1 (6 bases). Germline V gene lookup returns CDR1 SGHRS and CDR2 YFSETQ. The CDR3 is 17 amino acids. In DNA form, the CDR3 reads TGCGCCAGCGGCTTGGCCGGGCTGGGACACTACACCGGGGAGCTGTTTTTT. It encodes CASGLAGLGHYTGELFF.

This clonotype was seen many times. The V call is TRBV2, the J call TRBJ2-7; 8 bases line up with TRBD1. V was pared by 4 bases and J by 8 bases, with 13 bases of the junction left unmatched. The CDR3 loop spans 15 amino acids. The V gene's germline CDR1 is SNHLY and CDR2 FYNNEI. Here the CDR3 DNA reads TGTGCCAGCAGTGCCAGACAGGGGAATCTTAGTCAGCAGTACTTC. It yields the protein CASSARQGNLSQQYF.

The V call is TRBV18, the J call TRBJ2-7, with a tentative D call TRBD1 (5 bases). Between the trimmed V and J ends, which lost 3 bases and 0 bases, there was a span of 12 bases. This CDR3 spans 15 amino acids. The germline V gene has CDR1 KGHSH and CDR2 LQKENI. CDR3 residues: CASSPDSRPSYEQYF. The CDR3 coding sequence is TGTGCCAGCTCACCCGACAGCCGACCCTCCTACGAGCAGTACTTC.

This chain links TRBV6-6 with TRBJ2-5, with 11 bases matching TRBD1. The CDR3 runs 17 residues. The trim removed 8 bases at V and 11 bases at J, leaving 22 bases unmatched. The V gene's germline CDR1 is MNHNY and CDR2 SVGAGI (reference sequence). The CDR3, as DNA: TGTGCCAGCCTTACCACCCGAGAAGGACAGGGGGCCTATGAGCAGTACTTC. It specifies CASLTTREGQGAYEQYF.

The V gene is TRBV5-4, the J gene TRBJ1-2, with 8 bases that match TRBD1. V was pared by 1 base and J by 8 bases, with 4 bases of the junction left unmatched. The CDR3 totals 13 residues. Germline CDR1 reads SGHNT; CDR2 reads YYREEE (reference sequence). CDR3 in DNA: TGTGCCAGCAGCTTGTTGGACAGGGCGGGCTACACCTTC. Translation gives CASSLLDRAGYTF.

In its sample, this clonotype was seen many times. The genes are TRBV4-3 and TRBJ1-4; D uncertain. Per the germline V gene, CDR1 is LGHNA and CDR2 is YSLEER. The CDR3 spans 15 residues. V lost 5 bases and J 0 bases, leaving 10 bases between the germline ends. Written as DNA, the CDR3 is TGCGCCAGCAGCGTCATTAGGACAACTAATGAAAAACTGTTTTTT. This gives the protein CASSVIRTTNEKLFF.

This clonotype was seen only a few times. The chain couples TRBV10-3 to TRBJ1-2; D gene ambiguous. Germline CDR1 and CDR2: ENHRY and SYGVKD. The CDR3 length is 14 residues. V lost 5 bases and J 7 bases, leaving 17 bases between the germline ends. In DNA, the CDR3 is TGTGCCATCAGTCCTGAGGAAGCTGTGCGTGGCTACACCTTC. It is translated as CAISPEEAVRGYTF.

The J gene is TRBJ2-7, the V gene TRBV6-6, with D perhaps TRBD1 (7 bases). The CDR3 is made up of 12 amino acids. Deletions cut 5 bases from V and 6 bases from J, with 11 bases between. CDR1 is MNHNY, CDR2 SVGAGI, per germline (reference sequence). Written as DNA, the CDR3 is TGTGCCAGCAGTCAGGGGGGCAGCGAGCAGTACTTC. This encodes CASSQGGSEQYF.

This clonotype was recorded a few times. A single base separates this from a much larger clone, so it may be a read error. V and J are TRBV29-1 and TRBJ2-7, with TRBD2 matching over 10 bases. There are 14 residues in the CDR3. J lost 5 bases, V lost 1 base, and 5 bases had no gene match. Germline V CDR1 and CDR2: SQVTM, ANQGSEA. CDR3 DNA: TGCAGCGTTGAAGGGGCTAGCGGGGGCCACGAGCAGTACTTC. The encoded protein is CSVEGASGGHEQYF.

Only a few counts were recorded for this clonotype. The rearrangement uses TRBV6-1 and TRBJ2-4, with 9 bases that match TRBD1. Germline V gene sequence: CDR1 MNHNS, CDR2 SASEGT. The J segment lost 1 base and the V segment lost 7 bases, leaving 8 bases of the junction unmatched. The CDR3 covers 16 residues. The CDR3 DNA reads TGTGCCAGCATGAGAACAGGGGGCCTCGCCAAAAACATTCAGTACTTC. The encoded protein is CASMRTGGLAKNIQYF.

V is TRBV30 and J is TRBJ1-1; D is undetermined. Germline CDR1 and CDR2: GTSNPN and SVGIG (reference sequence). The ends were cut back, 0 bases at V and 1 base at J, with 12 bases in the middle. The CDR3 is made up of 15 amino acids. CDR3 sequence: CAWSVIGTPNTEAFF. CDR3 bases: TGTGCCTGGAGTGTAATCGGCACACCGAACACTGAAGCTTTCTTT. The whole variable domain, remainder taken from reference TRBV30 and TRBJ1-1, is SQTIHQWPATLVQPVGSPLSLECTVEGTSNPNLYWYRQAAGRGLQLLFYSVGIGQISSEVPQNLSASRPQDRQFILSSKKLLLSDSGFYLCAWSVIGTPNTEAFFGQGTRLTVV.

This clonotype was picked up a small number of times. V gene TRBV18 combines with J gene TRBJ2-7; 8 nucleotides align to TRBD1. The CDR3 is 13 residues long. J lost 6 bases, V lost 3 bases, and 4 bases had no gene match. From germline, CDR1 is KGHSH and CDR2 LQKENI. The CDR3 DNA reads TGTGCCAGCTCACCGGACAGGGCCAGCGAGCAGTACTTC. Encoded protein: CASSPDRASEQYF.

CDR3 residues: CASSYGGTTDTQYF. The CDR3 nucleotides read TGTGCCAGCAGCTATGGTGGGACTACAGATACGCAGTATTTT. V is TRBV7-9 and J is TRBJ2-3; D may be TRBD2 (6 bases). This CDR3 region has 14 residues. Trimming cost V 4 bases and J 3 bases, with 11 bases left between them. Germline loops: CDR1 SEHNR, CDR2 FQNEAQ (reference sequence).